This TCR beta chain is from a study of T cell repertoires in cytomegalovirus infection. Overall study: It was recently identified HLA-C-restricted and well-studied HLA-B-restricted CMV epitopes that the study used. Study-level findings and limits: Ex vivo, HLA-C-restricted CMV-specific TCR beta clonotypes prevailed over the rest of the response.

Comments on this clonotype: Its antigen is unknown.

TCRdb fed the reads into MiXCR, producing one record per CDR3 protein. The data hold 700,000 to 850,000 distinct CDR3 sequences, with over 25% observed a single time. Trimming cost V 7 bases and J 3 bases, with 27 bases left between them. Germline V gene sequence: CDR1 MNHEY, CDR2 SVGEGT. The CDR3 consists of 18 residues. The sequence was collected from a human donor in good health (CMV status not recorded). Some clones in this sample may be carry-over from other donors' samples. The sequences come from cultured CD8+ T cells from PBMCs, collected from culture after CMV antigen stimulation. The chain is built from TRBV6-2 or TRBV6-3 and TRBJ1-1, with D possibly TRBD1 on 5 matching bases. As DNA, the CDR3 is TGTGCCAGCAAGTCCGCCCAGACTTTCATACAGGAGGACACTGAAGCTTTCTTT. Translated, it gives CASKSAQTFIQEDTEAFF.